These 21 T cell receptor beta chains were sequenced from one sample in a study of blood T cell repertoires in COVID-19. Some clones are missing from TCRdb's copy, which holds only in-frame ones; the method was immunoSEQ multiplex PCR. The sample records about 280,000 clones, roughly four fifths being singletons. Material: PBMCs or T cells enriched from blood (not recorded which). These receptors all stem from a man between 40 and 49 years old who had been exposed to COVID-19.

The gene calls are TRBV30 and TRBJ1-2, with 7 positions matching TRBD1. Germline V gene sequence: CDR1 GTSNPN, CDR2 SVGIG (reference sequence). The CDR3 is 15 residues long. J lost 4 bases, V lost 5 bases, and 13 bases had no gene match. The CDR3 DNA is TGTGCCTGGGGGAAGGTTGGGGACAGCTCCTATGGCTACACCTTC. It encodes CAWGKVGDSSYGYTF.

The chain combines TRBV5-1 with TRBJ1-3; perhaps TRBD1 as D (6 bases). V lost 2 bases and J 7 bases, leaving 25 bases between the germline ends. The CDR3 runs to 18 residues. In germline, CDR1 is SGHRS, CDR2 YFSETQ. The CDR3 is CASSFSPGTSGGGNTIYF. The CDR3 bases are TGCGCCAGCAGCTTCTCCCCCGGGACTTCGGGGGGCGGGAACACCATATATTTT.

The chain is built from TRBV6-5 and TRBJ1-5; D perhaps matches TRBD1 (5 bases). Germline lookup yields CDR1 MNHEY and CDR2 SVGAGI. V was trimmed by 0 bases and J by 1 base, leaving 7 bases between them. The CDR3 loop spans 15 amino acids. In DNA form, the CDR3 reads TGTGCCAGCAGTTACTCGGGGGGAAGCAATCAGCCCCAGCATTTT. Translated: CASSYSGGSNQPQHF.

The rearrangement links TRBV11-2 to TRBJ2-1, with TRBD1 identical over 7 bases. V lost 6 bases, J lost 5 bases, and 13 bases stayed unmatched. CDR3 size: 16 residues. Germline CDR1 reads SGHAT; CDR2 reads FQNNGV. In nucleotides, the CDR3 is TGTGCCAGCAGACACTACAGGGGAGTCAAAAACAATGAGCAGTTCTTC. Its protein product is CASRHYRGVKNNEQFF.

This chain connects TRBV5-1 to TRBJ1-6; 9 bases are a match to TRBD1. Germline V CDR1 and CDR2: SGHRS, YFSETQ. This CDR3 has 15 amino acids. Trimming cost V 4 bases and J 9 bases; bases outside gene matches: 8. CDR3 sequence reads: CASSLNRGHSSPLHF. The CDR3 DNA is TGCGCCAGCAGCCTTAACAGGGGGCACAGTTCACCCCTCCACTTT.

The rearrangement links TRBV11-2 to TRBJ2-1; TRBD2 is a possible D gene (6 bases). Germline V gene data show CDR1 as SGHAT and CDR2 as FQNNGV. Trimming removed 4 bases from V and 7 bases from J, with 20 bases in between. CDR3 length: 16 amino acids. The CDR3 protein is CASSSSSGGVRNEQFF. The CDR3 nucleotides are TGTGCCAGCAGCTCGTCGTCCGGCGGGGTCAGGAATGAGCAGTTCTTC.

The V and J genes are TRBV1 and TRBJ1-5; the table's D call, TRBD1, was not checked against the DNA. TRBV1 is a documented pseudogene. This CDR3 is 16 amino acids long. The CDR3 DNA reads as TGCACCAGCAGCCATGTACCGGGACAGGGGGTAAGGACCCAGCATTTT. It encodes CTSSHVPGQGVRTQHF.

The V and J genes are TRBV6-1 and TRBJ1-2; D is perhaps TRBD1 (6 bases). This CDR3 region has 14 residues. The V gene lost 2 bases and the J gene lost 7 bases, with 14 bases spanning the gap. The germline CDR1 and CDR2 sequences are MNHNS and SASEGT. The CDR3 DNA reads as TGTGCCAGCAGTGAAATCGGGGGGGCCGGTGGCTACACCTTC. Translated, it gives CASSEIGGAGGYTF.

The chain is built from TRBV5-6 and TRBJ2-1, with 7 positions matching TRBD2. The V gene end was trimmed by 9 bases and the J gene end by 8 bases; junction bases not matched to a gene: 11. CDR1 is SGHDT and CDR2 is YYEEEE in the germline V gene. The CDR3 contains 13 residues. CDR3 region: CATLAESSDEQFF. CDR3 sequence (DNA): TGTGCCACCCTAGCGGAGTCGTCCGATGAGCAGTTCTTC.

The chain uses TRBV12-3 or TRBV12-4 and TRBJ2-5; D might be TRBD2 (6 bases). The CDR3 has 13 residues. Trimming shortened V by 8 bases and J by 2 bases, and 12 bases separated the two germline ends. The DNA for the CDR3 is TGTGCCAGCTTAGCGGTTCCACAAGAGACCCAGTACTTC. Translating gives CASLAVPQETQYF.

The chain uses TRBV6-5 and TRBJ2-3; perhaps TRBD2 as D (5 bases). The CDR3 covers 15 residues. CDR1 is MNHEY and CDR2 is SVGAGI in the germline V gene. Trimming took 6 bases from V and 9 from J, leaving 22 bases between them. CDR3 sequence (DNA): TGTGCCAGCAGGACATTATCTCGGGGTCTTGCAACGCAGTATTTT. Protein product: CASRTLSRGLATQYF.

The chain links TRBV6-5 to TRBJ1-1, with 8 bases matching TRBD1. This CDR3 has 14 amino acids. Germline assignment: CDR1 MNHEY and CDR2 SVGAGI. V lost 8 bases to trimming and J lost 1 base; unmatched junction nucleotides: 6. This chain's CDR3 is CASSRTGRNTEAFF. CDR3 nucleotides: TGTGCCAGCTCTCGGACAGGGAGGAACACTGAAGCTTTCTTT.

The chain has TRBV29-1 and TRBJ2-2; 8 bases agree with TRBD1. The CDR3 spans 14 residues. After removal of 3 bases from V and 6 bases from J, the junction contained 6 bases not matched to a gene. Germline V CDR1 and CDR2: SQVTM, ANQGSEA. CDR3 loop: CSVEGQAGAGELFF. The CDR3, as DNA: TGCAGCGTTGAGGGACAGGCCGGAGCCGGGGAGCTGTTTTTT.

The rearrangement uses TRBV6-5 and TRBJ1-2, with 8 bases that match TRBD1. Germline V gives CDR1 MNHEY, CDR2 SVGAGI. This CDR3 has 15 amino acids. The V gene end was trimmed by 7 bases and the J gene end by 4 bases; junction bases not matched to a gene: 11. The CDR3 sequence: CASTDRQGNVYGYTF. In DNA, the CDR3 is TGTGCCAGCACCGATAGACAGGGGAACGTCTATGGCTACACCTTC.

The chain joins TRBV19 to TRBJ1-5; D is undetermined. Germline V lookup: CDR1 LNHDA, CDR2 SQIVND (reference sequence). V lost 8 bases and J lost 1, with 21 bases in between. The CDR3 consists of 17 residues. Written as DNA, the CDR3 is TGTGCCAGTCAAACGAACGCGGGGTTAGGCAGCAATCAGCCCCAGCATTTT. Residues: CASQTNAGLGSNQPQHF.

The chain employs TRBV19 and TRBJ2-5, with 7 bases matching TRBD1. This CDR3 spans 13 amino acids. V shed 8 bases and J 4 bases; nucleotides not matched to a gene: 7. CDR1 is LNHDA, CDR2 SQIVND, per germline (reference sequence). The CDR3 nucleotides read TGTGCCAGTCGAACAGGGGCGGCAGAGACCCAGTACTTC. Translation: CASRTGAAETQYF.

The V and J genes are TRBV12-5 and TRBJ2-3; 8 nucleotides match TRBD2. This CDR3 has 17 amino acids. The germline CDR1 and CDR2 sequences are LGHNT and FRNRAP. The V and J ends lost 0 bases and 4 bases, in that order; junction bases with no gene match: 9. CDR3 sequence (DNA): TGTGCTAGTGGTTTGGTACGAGCGGGAGCCCTCCCAGATACGCAGTATTTT. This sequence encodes CASGLVRAGALPDTQYF.

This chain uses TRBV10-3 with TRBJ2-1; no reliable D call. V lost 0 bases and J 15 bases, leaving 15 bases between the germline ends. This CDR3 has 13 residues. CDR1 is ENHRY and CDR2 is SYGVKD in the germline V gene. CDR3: CAISESGDSVSFF. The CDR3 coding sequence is TGTGCCATCAGTGAGTCTGGCGACTCGGTATCGTTCTTC.

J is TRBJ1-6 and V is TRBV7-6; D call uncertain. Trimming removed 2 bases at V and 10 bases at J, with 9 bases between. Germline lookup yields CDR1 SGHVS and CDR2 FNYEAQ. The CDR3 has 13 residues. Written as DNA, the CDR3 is TGTGCCAGCAGCTTACTGTCGGGATCACCCCTCCACTTT. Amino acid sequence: CASSLLSGSPLHF.

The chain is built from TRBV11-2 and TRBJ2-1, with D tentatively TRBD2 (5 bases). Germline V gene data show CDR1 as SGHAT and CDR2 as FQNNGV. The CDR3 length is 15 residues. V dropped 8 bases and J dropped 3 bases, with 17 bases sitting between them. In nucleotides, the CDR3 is TGTGCCAGCGGCAGCACCCGGGAATTCTACAATGAGCAGTTCTTC. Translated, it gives CASGSTREFYNEQFF. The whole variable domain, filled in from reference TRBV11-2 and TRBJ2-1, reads EAGVAQSPRYKIIEKRQSVAFWCNPISGHATLYWYQQILGQGPKLLIQFQNNGVVDDSQLPKDRFSAERLKGVDSTLKIQPAKLEDSAVYLCASGSTREFYNEQFFGPGTRLTVL.

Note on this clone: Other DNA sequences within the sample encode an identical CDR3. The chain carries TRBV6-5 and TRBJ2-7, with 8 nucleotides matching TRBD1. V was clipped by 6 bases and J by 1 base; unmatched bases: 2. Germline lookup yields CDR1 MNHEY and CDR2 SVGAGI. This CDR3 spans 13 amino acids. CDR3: CASRTGASYEQYF. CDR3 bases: TGTGCCAGCAGGACAGGGGCATCCTACGAGCAGTACTTC.